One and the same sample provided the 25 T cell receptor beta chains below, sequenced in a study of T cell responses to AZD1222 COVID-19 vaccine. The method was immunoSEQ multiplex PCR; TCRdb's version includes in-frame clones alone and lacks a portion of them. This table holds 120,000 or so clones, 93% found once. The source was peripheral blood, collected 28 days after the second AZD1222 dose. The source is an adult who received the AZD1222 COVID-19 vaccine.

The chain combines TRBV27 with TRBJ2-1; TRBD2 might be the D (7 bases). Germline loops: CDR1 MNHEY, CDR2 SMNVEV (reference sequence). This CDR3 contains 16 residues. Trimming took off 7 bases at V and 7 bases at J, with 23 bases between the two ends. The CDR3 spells CASTPWGGALGNEQFF. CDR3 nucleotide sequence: TGTGCCAGCACTCCTTGGGGGGGGGCTTTAGGAAATGAGCAGTTCTTC.

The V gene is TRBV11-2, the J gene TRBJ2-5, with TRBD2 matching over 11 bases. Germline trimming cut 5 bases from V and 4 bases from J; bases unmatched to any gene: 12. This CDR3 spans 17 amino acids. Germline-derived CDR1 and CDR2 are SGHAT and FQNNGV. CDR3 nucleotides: TGTGCCAGCAGCCGGGGCGGTAGCGGGGGGGGAGGAGAGACCCAGTACTTC. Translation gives CASSRGGSGGGGETQYF. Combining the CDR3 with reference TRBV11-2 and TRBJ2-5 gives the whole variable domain EAGVAQSPRYKIIEKRQSVAFWCNPISGHATLYWYQQILGQGPKLLIQFQNNGVVDDSQLPKDRFSAERLKGVDSTLKIQPAKLEDSAVYLCASSRGGSGGGGETQYFGPGTRLLVL.

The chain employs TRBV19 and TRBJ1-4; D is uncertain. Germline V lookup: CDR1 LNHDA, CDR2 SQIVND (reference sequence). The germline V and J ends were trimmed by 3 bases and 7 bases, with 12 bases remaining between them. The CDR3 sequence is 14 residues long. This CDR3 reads CASSMDPRSEKLFF. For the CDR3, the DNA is TGTGCCAGTAGTATGGATCCTCGGAGTGAAAAACTGTTTTTT.

The CDR3 spells CASSPATSGNTIYF. CDR3 bases: TGTGCCAGCAGTCCAGCGACCTCTGGAAACACCATATATTTT. The V and J genes are TRBV6-2 or TRBV6-3 and TRBJ1-3, with D unresolved. Germline V gene data show CDR1 as MNHEY and CDR2 as SVGEGT. V lost 5 bases and J lost 0, with 8 bases in between. CDR3 length: 14 residues.

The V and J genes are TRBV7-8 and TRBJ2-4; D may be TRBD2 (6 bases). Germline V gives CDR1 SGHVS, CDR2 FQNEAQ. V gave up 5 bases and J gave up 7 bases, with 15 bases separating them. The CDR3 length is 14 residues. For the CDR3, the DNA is TGTGCCAGCAGCGTTAGCGGTCGAGGGAACATTCAGTACTTC. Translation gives CASSVSGRGNIQYF. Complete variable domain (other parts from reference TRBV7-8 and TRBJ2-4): GAGVSQSPRYKVAKRGQDVALRCDPISGHVSLFWYQQALGQGPEFLTYFQNEAQLDKSGLPSDRFFAERPEGSVSTLKIQRTQQEDSAVYLCASSVSGRGNIQYFGAGTRLSVL.

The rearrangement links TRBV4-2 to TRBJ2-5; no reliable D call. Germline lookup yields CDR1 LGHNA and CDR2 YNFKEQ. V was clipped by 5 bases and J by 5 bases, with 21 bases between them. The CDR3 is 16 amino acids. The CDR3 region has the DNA TGTGCCAGCAGCTTAGACGGGTACTCCAAGAGGGAGACCCAGTACTTC. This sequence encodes CASSLDGYSKRETQYF.

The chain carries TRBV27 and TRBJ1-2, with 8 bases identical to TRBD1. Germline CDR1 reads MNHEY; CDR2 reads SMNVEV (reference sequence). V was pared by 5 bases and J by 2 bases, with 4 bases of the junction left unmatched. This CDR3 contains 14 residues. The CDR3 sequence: CASSQGAGNYGYTF. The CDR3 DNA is TGTGCCAGCAGTCAGGGGGCGGGGAACTATGGCTACACCTTC.

The CDR3 sequence is CATSRDLGNSPLHF. The CDR3 DNA reads TGTGCCACCAGCAGAGATTTGGGGAATTCACCCCTCCACTTT. The gene calls are TRBV15 and TRBJ1-6; D is uncertain. The germline V gene has CDR1 LNHNV and CDR2 YYDKDF (reference sequence). The CDR3 totals 14 residues. V shed 0 bases and J shed 7 bases, with 7 bases lying between them.

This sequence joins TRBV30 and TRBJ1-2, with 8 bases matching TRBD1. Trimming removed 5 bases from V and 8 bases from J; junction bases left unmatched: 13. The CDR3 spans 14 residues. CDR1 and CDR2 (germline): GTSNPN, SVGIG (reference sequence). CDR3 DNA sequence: TGTGCCTGGGGGTCTAAACAGGGGGGAGAAGGCTACACCTTC. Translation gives CAWGSKQGGEGYTF.

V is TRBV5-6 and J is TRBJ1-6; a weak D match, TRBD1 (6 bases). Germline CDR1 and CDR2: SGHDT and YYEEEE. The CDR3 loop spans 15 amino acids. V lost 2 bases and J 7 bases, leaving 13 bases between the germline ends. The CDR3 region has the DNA TGTGCCAGCAGCTTCCCCGGGACATTAAATTCACCCCTCCACTTT. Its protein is CASSFPGTLNSPLHF.

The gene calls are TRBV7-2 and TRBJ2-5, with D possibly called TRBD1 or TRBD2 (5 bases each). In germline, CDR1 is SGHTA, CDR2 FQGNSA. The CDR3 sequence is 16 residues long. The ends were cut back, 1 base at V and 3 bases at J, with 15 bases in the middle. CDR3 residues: CASSLGGYRPKETQYF. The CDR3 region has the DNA TGTGCCAGCAGCTTAGGGGGGTATAGACCTAAAGAGACCCAGTACTTC. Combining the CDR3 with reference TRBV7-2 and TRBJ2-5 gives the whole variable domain GAGVSQSPSNKVTEKGKDVELRCDPISGHTALYWYRQSLGQGLEFLIYFQGNSAPDKSGLPSDRFSAERTGGSVSTLTIQRTQQEDSAVYLCASSLGGYRPKETQYFGPGTRLLVL.

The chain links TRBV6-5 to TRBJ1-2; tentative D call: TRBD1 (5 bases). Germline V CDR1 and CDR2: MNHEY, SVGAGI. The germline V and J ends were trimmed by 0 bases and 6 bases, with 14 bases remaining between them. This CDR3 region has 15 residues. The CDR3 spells CASSYSTGGVDGYTF. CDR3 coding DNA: TGTGCCAGCAGTTACTCGACGGGGGGAGTGGATGGCTACACCTTC.

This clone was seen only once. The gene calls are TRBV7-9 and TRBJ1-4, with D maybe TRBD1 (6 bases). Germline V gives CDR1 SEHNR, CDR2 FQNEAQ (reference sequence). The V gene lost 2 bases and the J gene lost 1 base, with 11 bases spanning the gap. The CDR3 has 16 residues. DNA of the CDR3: TGTGCCAGCAGCTTAATGGGGGCCATAACTAATGAAAAACTGTTTTTT. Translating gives CASSLMGAITNEKLFF.

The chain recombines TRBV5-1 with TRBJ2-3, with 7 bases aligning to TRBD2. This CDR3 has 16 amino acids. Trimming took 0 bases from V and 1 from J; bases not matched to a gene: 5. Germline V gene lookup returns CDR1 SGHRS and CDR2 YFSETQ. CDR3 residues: CASSLATSRRTDTQYF. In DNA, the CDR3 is TGCGCCAGCAGCTTGGCGACTAGCCGACGCACAGATACGCAGTATTTT.

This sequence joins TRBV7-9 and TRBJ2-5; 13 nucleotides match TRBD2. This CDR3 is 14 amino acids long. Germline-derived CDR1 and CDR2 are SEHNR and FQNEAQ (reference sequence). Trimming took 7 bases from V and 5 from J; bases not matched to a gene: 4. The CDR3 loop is CASTETSGGETQYF. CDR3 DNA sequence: TGTGCCAGCACCGAGACTAGCGGGGGGGAGACCCAGTACTTC.

CDR3 nucleotide sequence: TGCGCCAGCAGCCAAGGGCCAGGTGGGGGCTATGGCTACACCTTC. Encoded protein: CASSQGPGGGYGYTF. This chain uses TRBV4-3 with TRBJ1-2; the D gene is possibly TRBD1 (5 bases). CDR1 and CDR2 (germline): LGHNA, YSLEER. Trimming took 1 base from V and 4 from J, leaving 13 bases between them. This CDR3 has 15 amino acids.

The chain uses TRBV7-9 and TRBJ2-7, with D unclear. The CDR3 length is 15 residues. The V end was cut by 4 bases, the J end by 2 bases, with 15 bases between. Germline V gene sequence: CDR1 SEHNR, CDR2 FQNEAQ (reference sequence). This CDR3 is CASSSQRHPPYEQYF. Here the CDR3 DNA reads TGTGCCAGCAGCTCCCAAAGGCACCCGCCCTACGAGCAGTACTTC.

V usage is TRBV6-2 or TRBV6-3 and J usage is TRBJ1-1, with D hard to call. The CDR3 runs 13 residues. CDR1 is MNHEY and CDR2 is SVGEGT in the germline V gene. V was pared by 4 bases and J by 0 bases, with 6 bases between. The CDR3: CASSFNMNTEAFF. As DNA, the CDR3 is TGTGCCAGCAGTTTTAACATGAACACTGAAGCTTTCTTT.

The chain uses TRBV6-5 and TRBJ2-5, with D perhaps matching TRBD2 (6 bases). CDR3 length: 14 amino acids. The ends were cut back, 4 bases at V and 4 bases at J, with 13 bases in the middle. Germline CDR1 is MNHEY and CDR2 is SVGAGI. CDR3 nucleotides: TGTGCCAGCAGTTCCCAAACAGCGGGAGAGACCCAGTACTTC. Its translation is CASSSQTAGETQYF.

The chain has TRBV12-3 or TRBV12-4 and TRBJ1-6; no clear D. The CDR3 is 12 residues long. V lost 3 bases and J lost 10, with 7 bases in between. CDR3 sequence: CASSLGLSPLHF. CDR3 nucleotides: TGTGCCAGCAGTTTGGGATTATCACCCCTCCACTTT.

CDR3: CASSLGGDTEAFF. The CDR3, as DNA: TGTGCCAGCAGCTTAGGGGGCGACACTGAAGCTTTCTTT. The chain couples TRBV7-3 to TRBJ1-1; D is perhaps TRBD1 (6 bases). Trimming shortened V by 2 bases and J by 3 bases, and 7 bases separated the two germline ends. CDR3 size: 13 residues. Germline V gene lookup returns CDR1 SGHTA and CDR2 FQGTGA.

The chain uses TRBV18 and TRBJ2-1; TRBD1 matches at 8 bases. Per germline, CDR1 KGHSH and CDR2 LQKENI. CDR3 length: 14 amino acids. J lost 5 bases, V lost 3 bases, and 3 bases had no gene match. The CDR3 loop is CASSPTGANNEQFF. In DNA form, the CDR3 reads TGTGCCAGCTCACCGACAGGGGCCAACAATGAGCAGTTCTTC.

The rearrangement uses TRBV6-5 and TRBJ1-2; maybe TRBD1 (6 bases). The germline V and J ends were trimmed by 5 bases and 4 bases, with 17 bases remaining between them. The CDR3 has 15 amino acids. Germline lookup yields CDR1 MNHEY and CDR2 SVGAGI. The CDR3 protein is CASSQHTGALYGYTF. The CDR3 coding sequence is TGTGCCAGCAGTCAACACACGGGGGCTCTCTATGGCTACACCTTC.

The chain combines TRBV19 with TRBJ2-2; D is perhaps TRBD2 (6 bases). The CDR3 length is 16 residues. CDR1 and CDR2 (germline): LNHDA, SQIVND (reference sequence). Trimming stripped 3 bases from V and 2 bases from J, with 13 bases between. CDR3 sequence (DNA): TGTGCCAGTAGTATTATAGGCGGGGTTAACACCGGGGAGCTGTTTTTT. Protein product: CASSIIGGVNTGELFF.

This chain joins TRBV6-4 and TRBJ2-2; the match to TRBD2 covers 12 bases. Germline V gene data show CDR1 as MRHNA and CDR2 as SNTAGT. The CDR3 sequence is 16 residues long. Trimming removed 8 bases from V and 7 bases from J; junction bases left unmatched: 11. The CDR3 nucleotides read TGTGCCAGCGGACTAGCGGGGACTTTTTGGGGCGGGGAGCTGTTTTTT. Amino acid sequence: CASGLAGTFWGGELFF.